The entry below gives a single T cell receptor beta chain sequence along with its context. Its antigen is still unknown. The patients, who ranged from 18 to 65 in age, presented with newly diagnosed hyperthyroidism lasting under 2 months. Diagnoses were established using clinical symptoms, serum thyroxine and TRAb, thyroid ultrasound and orbital computed tomography. This entry belongs to a study of T cells in Graves' hyperthyroidism and ophthalmopathy. Study background: Upon initial diagnosis and before any treatment, peripheral blood was collected.

Using RNA transcripts as the source, TCR beta CDR3 regions were amplified. The HTBI primer set was used in a first-round RT-PCR of the TCR CDR3. TCRdb called the multiplex PCR reads again in MiXCR, with one record for every CDR3 protein. Counted here are a few hundred thousand distinct CDR3 sequences, 15% to 18% occurring once; the ten biggest clones make up around 7.5%. Germline CDR1 and CDR2: LNHNV and YYDKDF (reference sequence). J was trimmed by 3 bases and V by 0 bases; bases with no gene match: 7. This CDR3 is 17 amino acids long. Study-level points and caveats: Among thyroid clonotypes expanded above 0.001, most also appeared in blood.

Sample: blood. This clonotype originated in a woman aged 25 to 39 with Graves' hyperthyroidism. This chain links TRBV15 with TRBJ2-2, with TRBD2 identical over 7 bases. DNA of the CDR3: TGTGCCACCAGCAGAGATGTGGGAGGGGCGGACACCGGGGAGCTGTTTTTT. It is translated as CATSRDVGGADTGELFF.